The next 31 T cell receptor beta chains were all read from a single sample in a study of blood T cell repertoires in COVID-19. The protocol was immunoSEQ multiplex PCR, while the TCRdb copy is restricted to in-frame clones and leaves out a portion. The sample carries 80,000 to 95,000 clones, around 85% recorded once. The sequenced material came from peripheral blood. The receptors were sampled from a man older than 75 with acute or convalescent COVID-19.

The gene calls are TRBV7-3 and TRBJ2-1, with D possibly matching TRBD2 (6 bases). Trimming took 5 bases from V and 10 from J, leaving 9 bases between them. CDR1 is SGHTA and CDR2 is FQGTGA in the germline V gene. The CDR3 contains 11 residues. CDR3 sequence (DNA): TGTGCCAGCAGCACCGGGAGCGAGCAGTTCTTC. Its translation: CASSTGSEQFF.

The rearrangement joins TRBV6-5 to TRBJ1-1, with D unresolved. The CDR3 is made up of 12 amino acids. The germline gives CDR1 MNHEY, CDR2 SVGAGI. Trimming stripped 11 bases from V and 5 bases from J, with 15 bases between. CDR3 protein: CAVTTGRTEAFF. In DNA, the CDR3 is TGTGCCGTAACGACGGGGAGGACTGAAGCTTTCTTT.

About this clone: The conserved phenylalanine or tryptophan is not found at the CDR3 terminus, so this likely reflects a read error. Because the CDR3's place on the DNA is in doubt, the DNA is left out and the CDR3 is given as listed by TCRdb. The V gene is TRBV3-1 (or the pseudogene TRBV3-2), the J gene TRBJ2-7; the table's TRBD2 call for D was not verified on the DNA. The CDR3 contains 11 residues when both ends are counted. Germline V gives CDR1 LGHDT, CDR2 YNNKEL (reference sequence). CDR3 protein: CASSQQREQTL.

The chain uses TRBV10-3 and TRBJ2-5; 9 positions agree with TRBD1. Germline trimming cut 3 bases from V and 14 bases from J; bases unmatched to any gene: 4. The CDR3 runs to 11 residues. Per germline, CDR1 ENHRY and CDR2 SYGVKD. CDR3 DNA: TGTGCCATCAGTGAAGGACAGGGGTCCTACTTC. The encoded protein is CAISEGQGSYF.

The chain combines TRBV27 with TRBJ1-2; possible D gene TRBD1, 6 bases. Germline V gives CDR1 MNHEY, CDR2 SMNVEV (reference sequence). The CDR3 sequence is 13 residues long. V dropped 3 bases and J dropped 7 bases, with 12 bases sitting between them. The CDR3 is CASSLYRDGGYTF. The DNA for the CDR3 is TGTGCCAGCAGTTTGTACAGGGACGGTGGCTACACCTTC.

The rearrangement links TRBV27 to TRBJ2-5; D possibly corresponds to TRBD2 (5 bases). CDR1 is MNHEY and CDR2 is SMNVEV in the germline V gene (reference sequence). Between the trimmed V and J ends, which lost 3 bases and 8 bases, there was a span of 16 bases. This CDR3 contains 14 residues. The CDR3, as DNA: TGTGCCAGCAGTTTCGCCGGACTGGTTAGTACCCAGTACTTC. It specifies CASSFAGLVSTQYF.

The chain combines TRBV5-4 with TRBJ1-2; no clear D. Trimming stripped 6 bases from V and 5 bases from J, with 17 bases between. The length of the CDR3 is 14 residues. CDR1 and CDR2 (germline): SGHNT, YYREEE (reference sequence). The CDR3 DNA reads as TGTGCCAGCACCGACGGAGCCTCCCCATATGGCTACACCTTC. Translating it yields CASTDGASPYGYTF.

V is TRBV5-4 and J is TRBJ2-3, with D possibly being TRBD2 (5 bases). The ends were cut back, 4 bases at V and 6 bases at J, with 9 bases in the middle. The germline V gene has CDR1 SGHNT and CDR2 YYREEE (reference sequence). The CDR3 has 12 amino acids. CDR3 loop: CASSPGWDTQYF. CDR3 DNA: TGTGCCAGCAGCCCGGGGTGGGATACGCAGTATTTT. The full variable domain, with the rest looked up from reference TRBV5-4 and TRBJ2-3, is ETGVTQSPTHLIKTRGQQVTLRCSSQSGHNTVSWYQQALGQGPQFIFQYYREEENGRGNFPPRFSGLQFPNYSSELNVNALELDDSALYLCASSPGWDTQYFGPGTRLTVL.

V is TRBV5-1 and J is TRBJ2-7; weak D call: TRBD2 (5 bases). Deletions cut 6 bases from V and 4 bases from J, with 14 bases between. Germline loops: CDR1 SGHRS, CDR2 YFSETQ. The CDR3 is made up of 13 amino acids. This CDR3 is CASIPQREYEQYF. The CDR3 coding sequence is TGCGCCAGCATTCCACAGAGGGAATACGAGCAGTACTTC.

The chain has TRBV4-3 and TRBJ2-1, with TRBD2 matching over 8 bases. The CDR3 is 17 residues long. Germline CDR1 reads LGHNA; CDR2 reads YSLEER. V was pared by 2 bases and J by 3 bases, with 9 bases of the junction left unmatched. In DNA form, the CDR3 reads TGCGCCAGCAGCCAAAACAGGGATCGGGGGGGCTACAATGAGCAGTTCTTC. Translated, it gives CASSQNRDRGGYNEQFF.

The chain has TRBV4-2 and TRBJ2-7; 8 nucleotides align to TRBD1. This CDR3 region has 16 residues. J gave up 1 base and V 0 bases, and 5 bases lay outside the gene matches. Looked up from germline, CDR1 is LGHNA and CDR2 is YNFKEQ. CDR3 nucleotide sequence: TGTGCCAGCAGCCAAGAGGGGACAGGCCCTTCCTACGAGCAGTACTTC. Its translation: CASSQEGTGPSYEQYF.

The chain recombines TRBV19 with TRBJ2-7; 14 bases fit TRBD2. The CDR3 contains 15 residues. CDR1 is LNHDA and CDR2 is SQIVND in the germline V gene (reference sequence). V trimming: 6 bases; J trimming: 6 bases; junction bases outside the gene matches: 7. Written as DNA, the CDR3 is TGTGCCAGTAGCAAGACCGGGACTAGCGGGAGCGAGCAGTACTTC. This translates into CASSKTGTSGSEQYF.

The chain recombines TRBV28 with TRBJ2-6, with D uncertain. The CDR3 is 13 amino acids. Germline V gives CDR1 MDHEN, CDR2 SYDVKM. The V and J ends lost 6 bases and 3 bases respectively, with 6 bases between them. CDR3 in DNA: TGTGCCAGCAGCGGAGATGGGGCCAACGTCCTGACTTTC. Its translation is CASSGDGANVLTF.

The CDR3 region is CASSTDRTSHEQYF. The DNA for the CDR3 is TGTGCCAGCAGCACAGACCGAACCAGCCACGAGCAGTACTTC. The chain carries TRBV27 and TRBJ2-7; no firm D call. CDR1 and CDR2 (germline): MNHEY, SMNVEV (reference sequence). The CDR3 has 14 amino acids. Trimming took off 6 bases at V and 5 bases at J, with 17 bases between the two ends.

The V gene is TRBV11-3, the J gene TRBJ2-3; D gene uncertain. CDR1 and CDR2 from the germline V gene are SGHNT and YENEEA. The CDR3 has 14 residues. The V gene lost 5 bases and the J gene lost 4 bases, with 13 bases spanning the gap. The CDR3 coding sequence is TGTGCCAGCAGCCCATCCGGGTCCCCAGATACGCAGTATTTT. The encoded protein is CASSPSGSPDTQYF. Supplemented by reference TRBV11-3 and TRBJ2-3, the full variable domain reads EAGVVQSPRYKIIEKKQPVAFWCNPISGHNTLYWYLQNLGQGPELLIRYENEEAVDDSQLPKDRFSAERLKGVDSTLKIQPAELGDSAVYLCASSPSGSPDTQYFGPGTRLTVL.

The chain employs TRBV5-1 and TRBJ2-7; D perhaps matches TRBD1 (6 bases). From germline, CDR1 is SGHRS and CDR2 YFSETQ. The CDR3 length is 13 residues. Trimming cost V 5 bases and J 7 bases, with 16 bases left between them. CDR3 nucleotide sequence: TGCGCCAGCAGTATCCAGGGGCGTAGAGAGCAGTACTTC. This encodes CASSIQGRREQYF.

The genes are TRBV5-6 and TRBJ2-7, with D possibly matching TRBD2 (6 bases). CDR3 length: 16 amino acids. The germline CDR1 and CDR2 sequences are SGHDT and YYEEEE. Trimming took off 0 bases at V and 6 bases at J, with 19 bases between the two ends. CDR3 sequence: CASSLDLNGRNSEQYF. CDR3 nucleotide sequence: TGTGCCAGCAGCTTGGACCTGAACGGGAGAAACTCCGAGCAGTACTTC.

The chain joins TRBV6-1 to TRBJ1-5; possibly TRBD1 for D (5 bases). Germline CDR1 is MNHNS and CDR2 is SASEGT. V dropped 0 bases and J dropped 7 bases, with 10 bases sitting between them. This CDR3 spans 14 amino acids. The CDR3 loop is CASSEAPRGQPQHF. The CDR3 nucleotides are TGTGCCAGCAGTGAAGCCCCAAGGGGCCAGCCCCAGCATTTT.

The rearrangement links TRBV5-6 to TRBJ2-1; TRBD2 matches 7 bases. CDR3 size: 14 residues. CDR1 and CDR2 from the germline V gene are SGHDT and YYEEEE. The trim removed 4 bases at V and 6 bases at J, leaving 7 bases unmatched. CDR3 sequence reads: CASSPPGRANEQFF. CDR3 DNA: TGTGCCAGCAGCCCTCCGGGGAGGGCCAATGAGCAGTTCTTC.

The chain joins TRBV27 to TRBJ1-2; 7 nucleotides line up with TRBD1. The CDR3 length is 14 residues. The V segment lost 6 bases and the J segment 2 bases; nucleotides outside the gene matches: 6. Per germline, CDR1 MNHEY and CDR2 SMNVEV (reference sequence). CDR3 DNA sequence: TGTGCCAGCAGCTCCAAGACAGGGAACTATGGCTACACCTTC. It codes for CASSSKTGNYGYTF.

The chain employs TRBV9 and TRBJ2-1; TRBD2 aligns across 8 bases. Germline CDR1 SGDLS, CDR2 YYNGEE. With V trimmed by 7 bases and J by 0 bases, 6 bases remained unmatched. This CDR3 has 15 amino acids. The CDR3 DNA sequence: TGTGCCAGCGGGCGGGAGGCAATCTCCTACAATGAGCAGTTCTTC. The encoded protein is CASGREAISYNEQFF.

Concerning this clone: Other DNA sequences within the sample encode an identical CDR3. This chain links TRBV10-3 with TRBJ2-5; 8 bases line up with TRBD2. Germline CDR1 and CDR2: ENHRY and SYGVKD. The CDR3 length is 13 residues. With V trimmed by 4 bases and J by 4 bases, 2 bases remained unmatched. CDR3 nucleotide sequence: TGTGCCATCAGTGGGAGCGGGAGAGAGACCCAGTACTTC. Protein sequence: CAISGSGRETQYF.

The rearrangement uses TRBV10-1 and TRBJ1-1; D gene ambiguous. In germline, CDR1 is WNHNN, CDR2 SYGVQD (reference sequence). The germline V and J ends were trimmed by 7 bases and 4 bases, with 16 bases remaining between them. This CDR3 is 14 amino acids long. The CDR3 spells CASMTRLRSTEAFF. DNA for the CDR3: TGCGCCAGCATGACCCGGTTAAGGAGCACTGAAGCTTTCTTT.

The CDR3 DNA is TGTGCCAGCAGCGCCAGGACTAGCGGGACCTACGAGCAGTACTTC. Translation: CASSARTSGTYEQYF. The rearrangement joins TRBV7-8 to TRBJ2-7; TRBD2 agrees at 12 bases. CDR3 length: 15 amino acids. Trimming at V came to 5 bases and at J to 2 bases, leaving 4 bases not matched to a gene. Germline CDR1 and CDR2: SGHVS and FQNEAQ.

The J gene is TRBJ2-1, the V gene TRBV3-1 (or the pseudogene TRBV3-2); 9 nucleotides align to TRBD2. V shed 5 bases, J shed 0 bases, and the junction held 2 bases outside the gene matches. Germline-derived CDR1 and CDR2 are LGHDT and YNNKEL (reference sequence). The CDR3 covers 15 residues. Here the CDR3 DNA reads TGTGCCAGCAGCTCTAGCGGGACCTCCTACAATGAGCAGTTCTTC. Amino acid sequence: CASSSSGTSYNEQFF.

V is TRBV5-1 and J is TRBJ1-1; 7 nucleotides match TRBD1. This CDR3 is built from 14 residues. Germline V CDR1 and CDR2: SGHRS, YFSETQ. V lost 4 bases to trimming and J lost 5 bases; unmatched junction nucleotides: 8. Here the CDR3 DNA reads TGCGCCAGCAGCAAAGGTACAGGGGAAACTGAAGCTTTCTTT. Translation gives CASSKGTGETEAFF. Supplemented by reference TRBV5-1 and TRBJ1-1, the full variable domain reads KAGVTQTPRYLIKTRGQQVTLSCSPISGHRSVSWYQQTPGQGLQFLFEYFSETQRNKGNFPGRFSGRQFSNSRSEMNVSTLELGDSALYLCASSKGTGETEAFFGQGTRLTVV.

The rearrangement joins TRBV6-5 to TRBJ1-2, with 9 bases matching TRBD1. The V gene's germline CDR1 is MNHEY and CDR2 SVGAGI. CDR3 length: 13 amino acids. The V gene end was trimmed by 5 bases and the J gene end by 6 bases; junction bases not matched to a gene: 4. CDR3 residues: CASSRDRADGYTF. CDR3 bases: TGTGCCAGCAGTAGGGACAGGGCGGATGGCTACACCTTC.

The chain carries TRBV5-1 and TRBJ1-2; 7 bases map to TRBD1. The CDR3 contains 15 residues. J was trimmed by 7 bases and V by 4 bases; bases with no gene match: 13. Germline V CDR1 and CDR2: SGHRS, YFSETQ. As DNA, the CDR3 is TGCGCCAGCAGCATCGAGCCAGGGACAGAATCTGGCTACACCTTC. It is translated as CASSIEPGTESGYTF.

V gene TRBV10-1 combines with J gene TRBJ2-7, with 10 bases that match TRBD1. V shed 6 bases, J shed 7 bases, and the junction held 6 bases outside the gene matches. Germline V lookup: CDR1 WNHNN, CDR2 SYGVQD (reference sequence). The CDR3 spans 13 residues. The CDR3 loop reads CASSPDRGWEQYF. CDR3 sequence (DNA): TGCGCCAGCAGCCCGGACAGGGGGTGGGAGCAGTACTTC.

The chain links TRBV5-1 to TRBJ2-7, with 11 bases that match TRBD2. The V gene end was trimmed by 6 bases and the J gene end by 7 bases; junction bases not matched to a gene: 9. CDR1 is SGHRS and CDR2 is YFSETQ in the germline V gene. The CDR3 runs 14 residues. In DNA, the CDR3 is TGCGCCAGCACTCCTAGCGGGAGGATGGGGGAGCAGTACTTC. Protein product: CASTPSGRMGEQYF. Full variable domain (missing parts from reference TRBV5-1 and TRBJ2-7): KAGVTQTPRYLIKTRGQQVTLSCSPISGHRSVSWYQQTPGQGLQFLFEYFSETQRNKGNFPGRFSGRQFSNSRSEMNVSTLELGDSALYLCASTPSGRMGEQYFGPGTRLTVT.

Remarks on this clone: The sample has other DNA sequences that encode this CDR3 too. This chain joins TRBV6-1 and TRBJ2-7; D is unresolved. This CDR3 contains 12 residues. With 2 bases removed from V and 4 bases from J, the gap between germline ends came to 6 bases. CDR1 is MNHNS, CDR2 SASEGT, per germline. The CDR3 is CASSEPGYEQYF. CDR3 DNA sequence: TGTGCCAGCAGTGAACCCGGGTACGAGCAGTACTTC.